This T cell receptor beta chain was found in a study of shared clonotypes between healthy human individuals. The CDR3 consists of 13 residues. Germline V gene lookup returns CDR1 ENHRY and CDR2 SYGVKD. Trimming removed 0 bases from V and 6 bases from J, with 5 bases in between. Generated by immunoSEQ multiplex PCR, the TCRdb table keeps only in-frame clones and is missing some. The data show fewer than 1.8 million clones, about 98.5% seen once. This TCR came from a man aged 25-40 years in good health. The sample was naive CD4+ T cells sorted from blood. Documented subset: CD45RA+ positively selected. The rearrangement joins TRBV10-3 to TRBJ2-2; D call uncertain. CDR3 DNA sequence: TGTGCCATCAGTGAGTCTAGGTCCGGGGAGCTGTTTTTT. Translating it yields CAISESRSGELFF.